This entry features one TCR beta chain sequence. This sample stems from a study of sequential checkpoint blockade in melanoma. The treatment here: randomized to nivolumab then ipilimumab (arm A) or the reverse (arm B). V was pared by 1 base and J by 1 base, with 0 bases of the junction left unmatched. This CDR3 has 15 amino acids. Germline CDR1 reads LNHDA; CDR2 reads SQIVND (reference sequence). Assay used: immunoSEQ multiplex PCR; TCRdb lists only in-frame clones, some missing. This sample has about 11,000 clones, with around four fifths found just once. Sequenced here: CD8+ T cells sorted from blood (inferred from file names), sampled from a patient given nivolumab and ipilimumab in sequence. V and J are TRBV19 and TRBJ2-3; 9 bases align to TRBD2. This TCR was sampled from a human donor with melanoma. The CDR3 loop reads CASSIGTSGTDTQYF. Here the CDR3 DNA reads TGTGCCAGTAGTATAGGGACTAGCGGCACAGATACGCAGTATTTT.